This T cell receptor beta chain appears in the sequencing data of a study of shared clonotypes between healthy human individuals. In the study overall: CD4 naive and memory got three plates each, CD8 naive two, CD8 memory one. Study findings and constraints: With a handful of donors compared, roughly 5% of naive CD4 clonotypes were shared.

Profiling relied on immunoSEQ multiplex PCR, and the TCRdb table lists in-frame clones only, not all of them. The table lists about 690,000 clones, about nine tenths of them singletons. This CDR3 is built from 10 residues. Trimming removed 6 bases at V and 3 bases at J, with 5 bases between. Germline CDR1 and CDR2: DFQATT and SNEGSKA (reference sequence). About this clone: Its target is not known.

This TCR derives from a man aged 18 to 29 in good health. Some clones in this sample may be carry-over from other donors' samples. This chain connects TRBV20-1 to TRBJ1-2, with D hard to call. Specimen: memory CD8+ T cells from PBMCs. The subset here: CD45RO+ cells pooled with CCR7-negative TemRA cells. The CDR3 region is CSALDYGYTF. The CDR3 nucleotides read TGCAGTGCGCTCGACTATGGCTACACCTTC.